The 18 T cell receptor beta chains below all came from one sample that was sequenced in a study of shared clonotypes between healthy human individuals. Sequenced by immunoSEQ multiplex PCR; TCRdb stores in-frame clones only, minus some. Of 1.5 million to 2.5 million clones listed, approximately 94% are singletons. Cells designated naive CD8 were CD45RO-negative and were positively selected for CCR7, with terminally differentiated effector memory CD45RA+ cells excluded. The sequencing input was naive CD8+ T cells sorted from blood. These receptors all come from a man younger than 35 in good health.

The genes are TRBV5-1 and TRBJ2-1; D remains unclear. Per germline, CDR1 SGHRS and CDR2 YFSETQ. With 3 bases removed from V and 0 bases from J, the gap between germline ends came to 4 bases. This CDR3 spans 13 amino acids. CDR3 loop: CASSYDSYNEQFF. DNA for the CDR3: TGCGCCAGCAGCTACGACTCCTACAATGAGCAGTTCTTC.

The chain has TRBV13 and TRBJ2-7; TRBD1 agrees at 9 bases. This CDR3 is built from 19 residues. The germline V gene has CDR1 PRHDT and CDR2 FYEKMQ (reference sequence). V shed 3 bases and J 2 bases; nucleotides not matched to a gene: 17. The CDR3 protein is CASSFSTGGPTLAAYEQYF. The CDR3 nucleotides are TGTGCCAGCAGCTTTTCGACAGGGGGGCCTACGTTGGCGGCCTACGAGCAGTACTTC. The full variable domain, its missing parts supplied by reference TRBV13 and TRBJ2-7, is AAGVIQSPRHLIKEKRETATLKCYPIPRHDTVYWYQQGPGQDPQFLISFYEKMQSDKGSIPDRFSAQQFSDYHSELNMSSLELGDSALYFCASSFSTGGPTLAAYEQYFGPGTRLTVT.

The rearrangement links TRBV15 to TRBJ1-3; 8 bases match TRBD1. The CDR3 runs to 15 residues. V shed 4 bases, J shed 3 bases, and the junction held 5 bases outside the gene matches. Germline values: CDR1 LNHNV, CDR2 YYDKDF (reference sequence). The CDR3 spells CATSKDRVFGNTIYF. CDR3 nucleotide sequence: TGTGCCACCAGCAAGGACAGGGTTTTTGGAAACACCATATATTTT.

The chain couples TRBV2 to TRBJ2-7; tentatively, D is TRBD2 (5 bases). Germline lookup yields CDR1 SNHLY and CDR2 FYNNEI. The V end lost 7 bases, the J end lost 2 bases, and 12 bases lay between the germline ends. The CDR3 totals 13 residues. The CDR3 DNA is TGTGCCAGCACTCCGGACGGGACCTACGAGCAGTACTTC. This sequence encodes CASTPDGTYEQYF. The variable domain in full, with the rest retrieved from reference TRBV2 and TRBJ2-7, is EPEVTQTPSHQVTQMGQEVILRCVPISNHLYFYWYRQILGQKVEFLVSFYNNEISEKSEIFDDQFSVERPDGSNFTLKIRSTKLEDSAMYFCASTPDGTYEQYFGPGTRLTVT.

This clone has a handful of counts. Additional DNA sequences in this sample encode the identical CDR3. The chain employs TRBV5-1 and TRBJ2-7; 7 bases map to TRBD1. V shed 7 bases, J shed 1 base, and the junction held 2 bases outside the gene matches. From germline, CDR1 is SGHRS and CDR2 YFSETQ. The CDR3 loop spans 12 amino acids. The CDR3 DNA follows: TGCGCCAGCCGGGACAGTTCCTACGAGCAGTACTTC. Its translation is CASRDSSYEQYF.

V is TRBV11-2 and J is TRBJ2-1; no clear D. The CDR3 runs to 16 residues. CDR1 and CDR2 from the germline V gene are SGHAT and FQNNGV. V was shortened by 5 bases and J by 4 bases, with 18 bases between the two germline ends. In DNA, the CDR3 is TGTGCCAGCAGCCACGTCTGGACGGAAGCTTACAATGAGCAGTTCTTC. Its protein is CASSHVWTEAYNEQFF.

This chain uses TRBV7-9 with TRBJ2-1, with D possibly TRBD2 on 5 matching bases. Germline CDR1 reads SEHNR; CDR2 reads FQNEAQ (reference sequence). V dropped 7 bases and J dropped 5 bases, with 18 bases sitting between them. The length of the CDR3 is 15 residues. This CDR3 reads CASTLDSTIDNEQFF. The CDR3 coding sequence is TGTGCCAGCACCTTGGACTCAACCATAGACAATGAGCAGTTCTTC.

This clone is a singleton in its sample. V and J are TRBV1 and TRBJ2-3; the table's D call, TRBD2, has no DNA check behind it. TRBV1 is an annotated pseudogene. The CDR3 runs 11 residues. DNA of the CDR3: TGCACCCGGGGGGGCCTAAATACGCAGTATTTT. This encodes CTRGGLNTQYF.

The chain carries TRBV2 and TRBJ2-7; 7 positions match TRBD2. This CDR3 is 14 amino acids long. Germline assignment: CDR1 SNHLY and CDR2 FYNNEI. The V and J ends lost 5 bases and 7 bases, in that order; junction bases with no gene match: 11. CDR3 DNA: TGTGCCAGCAGTTGGGCGGACCCCGGGGGGGAGCAGTACTTC. As protein: CASSWADPGGEQYF.

Regarding this clone: Other DNA sequences in the sample encode the same CDR3. The chain uses TRBV28 and TRBJ1-1; TRBD1 might be the D (6 bases). The V end lost 3 bases, the J end lost 2 bases, and 7 bases lay between the germline ends. The CDR3 contains 13 residues. CDR1 and CDR2 from the germline V gene are MDHEN and SYDVKM. CDR3 nucleotide sequence: TGTGCCAGCAGTTTGGGGGGCAACACTGAAGCTTTCTTT. Protein sequence: CASSLGGNTEAFF.

The chain joins TRBV7-9 to TRBJ2-7, with 8 bases aligning to TRBD1. The length of the CDR3 is 17 residues. Germline CDR1 is SEHNR and CDR2 is FQNEAQ (reference sequence). J was trimmed by 0 bases and V by 3 bases; bases with no gene match: 10. The DNA for the CDR3 is TGTGCCAGCAGCTTCCTTGGGGGACAGGTGAACTCCTACGAGCAGTACTTC. This codes for CASSFLGGQVNSYEQYF.

Comments on this clone: At the DNA level, this CDR3 is encoded by other sequences in the same sample as well. The J gene is TRBJ2-1, the V gene TRBV6-5, with TRBD2 matching over 8 bases. Germline-derived CDR1 and CDR2 are MNHEY and SVGAGI. The length of the CDR3 is 14 residues. Germline trimming cut 2 bases from V and 6 bases from J; bases unmatched to any gene: 3. In DNA, the CDR3 is TGTGCCAGCAGTTACGGCCTAGCGGGCAATGAGCAGTTCTTC. Translated: CASSYGLAGNEQFF.

The chain uses TRBV27 and TRBJ2-3; D unresolved. The CDR3 is made up of 16 amino acids. Germline CDR1 reads MNHEY; CDR2 reads SMNVEV (reference sequence). Between the trimmed V and J ends, which lost 1 base and 4 bases, there was a span of 15 bases. CDR3 residues: CASSLLWESHADTQYF. CDR3 nucleotides: TGTGCCAGCAGTTTATTGTGGGAAAGCCACGCAGATACGCAGTATTTT.

The J gene is TRBJ1-1, the V gene TRBV7-6, with D possibly TRBD1 on 6 matching bases. The V and J ends lost 3 bases and 4 bases respectively, with 12 bases between them. The CDR3 sequence is 14 residues long. CDR1 is SGHVS, CDR2 FNYEAQ, per germline. The DNA of the CDR3 is TGTGCCAGCAGCTTGCAGGGGTCGGGCACTGAAGCTTTCTTT. As protein: CASSLQGSGTEAFF.

Only one count was recorded for this clone. The genes are TRBV6-5 and TRBJ1-4; D may be TRBD1 (6 bases). Germline V gene sequence: CDR1 MNHEY, CDR2 SVGAGI. This CDR3 region has 13 residues. V lost 10 bases and J lost 7, with 16 bases in between. CDR3 sequence reads: CATQGVLTEKLFF. The CDR3 DNA sequence: TGTGCCACACAGGGAGTCCTTACTGAAAAACTGTTTTTT.

The J gene is TRBJ2-3, the V gene TRBV9, with 9 bases lining up with TRBD2. The germline CDR1 and CDR2 sequences are SGDLS and YYNGEE. CDR3 length: 19 amino acids. After removal of 0 bases from V and 0 bases from J, the junction contained 11 bases not matched to a gene. CDR3: CASSVGPQRGAYSTDTQYF. Here the CDR3 DNA reads TGTGCCAGCAGCGTAGGACCCCAGCGGGGGGCCTATAGCACAGATACGCAGTATTTT.

The chain employs TRBV14 and TRBJ2-3, with unresolved D. The V end was cut by 4 bases, the J end by 9 bases, with 11 bases between. Looked up from germline, CDR1 is SGHDN and CDR2 is FVKESK. The CDR3 has 12 residues. CDR3 residues: CASSPGSETQYF. The CDR3 region has the DNA TGTGCCAGCAGCCCCGGTTCGGAGACGCAGTATTTT.

This rearrangement joins TRBV19 to TRBJ2-7; TRBD1 is a possible D gene (6 bases). Per the germline V gene, CDR1 is LNHDA and CDR2 is SQIVND (reference sequence). This CDR3 region has 14 residues. The V end lost 6 bases, the J end lost 2 bases, and 14 bases lay between the germline ends. CDR3 DNA sequence: TGTGCCAGTAGAGGCGAGGGGGTAACCTACGAGCAGTACTTC. Protein: CASRGEGVTYEQYF.